Below, 25 T cell receptor beta chains from the same sample are listed, as sequenced in a study of Graves' ophthalmopathy and Graves' hyperthyroidism. RNA transcripts provided the template for amplifying TCR beta CDR3 regions. The first round was an RT-PCR with HTBI primers, and the second round was a multiplex PCR. MiXCR, run by TCRdb on the multiplex PCR reads, gives a single entry per CDR3 protein. The sample yields about 740,000 distinct CDR3 sequences, around 40% seen once. Input material: peripheral blood. These receptors came from an adult man with Graves' ophthalmopathy.

The V gene is TRBV7-8, the J gene TRBJ2-5; TRBD1 aligns across 8 bases. The V gene end was trimmed by 7 bases and the J gene end by 4 bases; junction bases not matched to a gene: 11. Germline V gives CDR1 SGHVS, CDR2 FQNEAQ. The CDR3 covers 15 residues. This CDR3 is CASTSGTGYRETQYF. Here the CDR3 DNA reads TGTGCCAGCACCTCCGGGACAGGCTACCGAGAGACCCAGTACTTC.

This clonotype came up a few times. The V call is TRBV6-4, the J call TRBJ1-5, with 10 bases identical to TRBD1. V lost 7 bases, J lost 2 bases, and 17 bases stayed unmatched. Germline values: CDR1 MRHNA, CDR2 SNTAGT. The CDR3 is 19 residues long. CDR3 residues: CASIQFNRDRGVCNQPQHF. In DNA form, the CDR3 reads TGTGCCAGCATCCAATTTAACCGGGACAGGGGAGTATGCAATCAGCCCCAGCATTTT.

This clonotype was found a few times. The rearrangement links TRBV20-1 to TRBJ2-2, with D tentatively TRBD1 (5 bases). This CDR3 region has 14 residues. Germline-derived CDR1 and CDR2 are DFQATT and SNEGSKA (reference sequence). V shed 3 bases and J shed 2 bases, with 10 bases lying between them. This CDR3 is CSARAGINTGELFF. The CDR3, as DNA: TGCAGTGCTAGGGCAGGGATAAACACCGGGGAGCTGTTTTTT.

This clonotype came up many times. V gene TRBV7-3 combines with J gene TRBJ2-6; D is perhaps TRBD2 (5 bases). CDR1 and CDR2 from the germline V gene are SGHTA and FQGTGA. The CDR3 spans 16 residues. The V end lost 5 bases, the J end lost 4 bases, and 15 bases lay between the germline ends. The CDR3 coding sequence is TGTGCCAGCAGCCGTCCGATCGGGGTCGGGGCCAACGTCCTGACTTTC. It is translated as CASSRPIGVGANVLTF.

This clonotype was counted at least ten times. This chain links TRBV25-1 with TRBJ2-5; D not resolved. CDR1 MGHDK and CDR2 SYGVNS come from the germline V gene. Trimming removed 3 bases from V and 5 bases from J, with 10 bases in between. The CDR3 contains 13 residues. The CDR3: CASSEVMGETQYF. The CDR3 region has the DNA TGTGCCAGCAGTGAGGTAATGGGCGAGACCCAGTACTTC.

This chain uses TRBV25-1 with TRBJ1-2, with D unresolved. Trimming cost V 5 bases and J 7 bases, with 17 bases left between them. CDR1 MGHDK and CDR2 SYGVNS come from the germline V gene. CDR3 length: 14 residues. Here the CDR3 DNA reads TGTGCCAGCAGTCCACTTACAAGGTTGCTTGGCTACACCTTC. Translated, it gives CASSPLTRLLGYTF.

This clonotype was found many times. The chain recombines TRBV7-2 with TRBJ2-7; no firm D call. V was cut by 2 bases and J by 4 bases, with 9 bases left in between. Germline CDR1 reads SGHTA; CDR2 reads FQGNSA. The CDR3 runs 13 residues. The CDR3 region is CASSLTRIYEQYF. The CDR3 DNA reads TGTGCCAGCAGCTTAACCCGAATTTACGAGCAGTACTTC.

The V gene is TRBV6-1, the J gene TRBJ2-5, with 8 bases matching TRBD1. Germline V gives CDR1 MNHNS, CDR2 SASEGT. The V and J ends lost 6 bases and 2 bases, in that order; junction bases with no gene match: 8. This CDR3 region has 15 residues. CDR3 bases: TGTGCCAGCAGAGAAACCAGGGGGCCTCAAGAGACCCAGTACTTC. It specifies CASRETRGPQETQYF.

This chain uses TRBV11-2 with TRBJ2-7, with D possibly matching TRBD2 (6 bases). The V gene lost 5 bases and the J gene lost 3 bases, with 23 bases spanning the gap. Germline CDR1 reads SGHAT; CDR2 reads FQNNGV. CDR3 length: 17 amino acids. In nucleotides, the CDR3 is TGTGCCAGCAGCCTCCTGGACGGAAGAGGAGGGTACTACGAGCAGTACTTC. Amino acids: CASSLLDGRGGYYEQYF.

The V and J genes are TRBV20-1 and TRBJ1-6; weak D call: TRBD1 (6 bases). Germline V CDR1 and CDR2: DFQATT, SNEGSKA (reference sequence). The germline V and J ends were trimmed by 3 bases and 5 bases, with 14 bases remaining between them. The CDR3 extends over 15 amino acids. In DNA, the CDR3 is TGCAGTGCTAGGGGGGCCGGAGTAGATAATTCACCCCTCCACTTT. Translating gives CSARGAGVDNSPLHF.

In its sample, this clonotype was seen once. The rearrangement uses TRBV9 and TRBJ1-4; TRBD1 aligns across 8 bases. The CDR3 consists of 16 residues. Germline V gene sequence: CDR1 SGDLS, CDR2 YYNGEE. J was trimmed by 6 bases and V by 0 bases; bases with no gene match: 7. Here the CDR3 DNA reads TGTGCCAGCAGCGTAGGGGCAGGGGGCCTCTATGAAAAACTGTTTTTT. As protein: CASSVGAGGLYEKLFF.

The chain uses TRBV29-1 and TRBJ1-3; D uncertain. Germline V gives CDR1 SQVTM, CDR2 ANQGSEA. The CDR3 totals 13 residues. The germline V and J ends were trimmed by 7 bases and 10 bases, with 20 bases remaining between them. CDR3 in amino acids: CSGLRGYQETIYF. CDR3 coding DNA: TGCAGCGGCCTTAGAGGATACCAAGAGACCATATATTTT.

V and J are TRBV10-3 and TRBJ2-5; D perhaps matches TRBD1 (6 bases). The CDR3 totals 13 residues. Germline assignment: CDR1 ENHRY and CDR2 SYGVKD. V was pared by 7 bases and J by 5 bases, with 14 bases between. Written as DNA, the CDR3 is TGTGCCATCAAGGCACAGGGCGGGGAGACCCAGTACTTC. It yields the protein CAIKAQGGETQYF.

This clonotype occurred once. The rearrangement links TRBV29-1 to TRBJ1-5; no firm D call. The CDR3 consists of 12 residues. V was pared by 4 bases and J by 7 bases, with 11 bases between. The germline CDR1 and CDR2 sequences are SQVTM and ANQGSEA. The CDR3 DNA reads as TGCAGCGTTGCAGATCCCGGGCAGCCCCAGCATTTT. Translating it yields CSVADPGQPQHF.

A remark on this clonotype: Sequence at one end of the junction differs from germline and may be a read error. The chain recombines TRBV10-3 with TRBJ2-2; 9 bases map to TRBD2. Germline V gene data show CDR1 as ENHRY and CDR2 as SYGVKD. The CDR3 extends over 14 amino acids. This CDR3 reads CASSPGLAPGELFF. The CDR3 DNA sequence: TGTGCCAGCAGTCCGGGACTAGCCCCCGGGGAGCTGTTTTTT.

This clonotype was observed many times. The chain combines TRBV10-3 with TRBJ2-7; a weak D match, TRBD2 (6 bases). CDR1 ENHRY and CDR2 SYGVKD come from the germline V gene. V was pared by 7 bases and J by 7 bases, with 14 bases between. This CDR3 is 12 amino acids long. The CDR3 DNA follows: TGTGCCATCACGGGAGCAAGCCGGGAGCAGTACTTC. This translates into CAITGASREQYF.

This clonotype was counted many times. The chain links TRBV20-1 to TRBJ2-7; TRBD2 matches at 11 bases. This CDR3 contains 14 residues. Germline V gene sequence: CDR1 DFQATT, CDR2 SNEGSKA (reference sequence). J lost 4 bases, V lost 5 bases, and 7 bases had no gene match. The CDR3 reads CSAVRTSGSYEQYF. CDR3 nucleotide sequence: TGCAGTGCTGTTCGGACTAGCGGGTCTTACGAGCAGTACTTC.

The J gene is TRBJ1-4, the V gene TRBV5-1; TRBD1 matches at 7 bases. This CDR3 has 14 residues. Trimming took 5 bases from V and 5 from J; bases not matched to a gene: 6. Germline V lookup: CDR1 SGHRS, CDR2 YFSETQ. The CDR3 DNA reads TGCGCCAGCAGATGGGCAGGGGGGAATGAAAAACTGTTTTTT. It is translated as CASRWAGGNEKLFF.

This rearrangement joins TRBV10-3 to TRBJ1-2, with no clear D. This CDR3 spans 13 amino acids. V was pared by 5 bases and J by 1 base, with 8 bases between. Germline V CDR1 and CDR2: ENHRY, SYGVKD. CDR3 sequence: CAISYNSNYGYTF. CDR3 DNA sequence: TGTGCCATCAGTTATAACAGTAACTATGGCTACACCTTC.

This clonotype was counted a few times. This chain connects TRBV19 to TRBJ2-7; D not resolved. Germline lookup yields CDR1 LNHDA and CDR2 SQIVND (reference sequence). CDR3 size: 14 residues. The ends were cut back, 3 bases at V and 4 bases at J, with 13 bases in the middle. This CDR3 reads CASSIVPASYEQYF. CDR3 DNA sequence: TGTGCCAGTAGTATTGTACCAGCGTCGTACGAGCAGTACTTC.

The chain recombines TRBV4-1 with TRBJ2-7; a weak D match, TRBD2 (6 bases). The V gene's germline CDR1 is MGHRA and CDR2 YSYEKL. The CDR3 sequence is 15 residues long. Between the trimmed V and J ends, which lost 1 base and 2 bases, there was a span of 12 bases. The CDR3 bases are TGCGCCAGCAGCCAAGGGACGACGGGGGCCTACGAGCAGTACTTC. It translates to CASSQGTTGAYEQYF.

This clonotype was counted at least ten times. V usage is TRBV2 and J usage is TRBJ1-2, with 7 nucleotides matching TRBD1. The CDR3 totals 11 residues. The germline V gene has CDR1 SNHLY and CDR2 FYNNEI. The CDR3 loop reads CAHPGTDGYTF. CDR3 nucleotides: TGTGCACATCCCGGGACAGATGGCTACACCTTC.

The table lists this clonotype with many counts. V is TRBV7-8 and J is TRBJ2-5; 9 bases are a match to TRBD1. Germline V gives CDR1 SGHVS, CDR2 FQNEAQ. V shed 8 bases, J shed 5 bases, and the junction held 9 bases outside the gene matches. This CDR3 is 14 amino acids long. The CDR3 nucleotides are TGTGCCAGCCGGGACAGGGTAATTAGGGAGACCCAGTACTTC. Its protein product is CASRDRVIRETQYF.

V usage is TRBV20-1 and J usage is TRBJ2-5; TRBD2 matches 12 bases. Germline lookup yields CDR1 DFQATT and CDR2 SNEGSKA (reference sequence). Trimming cost V 5 bases and J 1 base; bases outside gene matches: 5. The length of the CDR3 is 15 residues. In nucleotides, the CDR3 is TGCAGTGCTCGACTAGCGGGGGCACTCCAAGAGACCCAGTACTTC. Translated, it gives CSARLAGALQETQYF.

In this sample, this clonotype turned up a few times. The rearrangement links TRBV5-4 to TRBJ1-4; 7 bases line up with TRBD1. The CDR3 has 14 residues. Per germline, CDR1 SGHNT and CDR2 YYREEE (reference sequence). Trimming removed 4 bases from V and 7 bases from J; junction bases left unmatched: 7. The CDR3 is CASSETGRAEKLFF. CDR3 DNA sequence: TGTGCCAGCAGCGAGACAGGGCGAGCTGAAAAACTGTTTTTT.